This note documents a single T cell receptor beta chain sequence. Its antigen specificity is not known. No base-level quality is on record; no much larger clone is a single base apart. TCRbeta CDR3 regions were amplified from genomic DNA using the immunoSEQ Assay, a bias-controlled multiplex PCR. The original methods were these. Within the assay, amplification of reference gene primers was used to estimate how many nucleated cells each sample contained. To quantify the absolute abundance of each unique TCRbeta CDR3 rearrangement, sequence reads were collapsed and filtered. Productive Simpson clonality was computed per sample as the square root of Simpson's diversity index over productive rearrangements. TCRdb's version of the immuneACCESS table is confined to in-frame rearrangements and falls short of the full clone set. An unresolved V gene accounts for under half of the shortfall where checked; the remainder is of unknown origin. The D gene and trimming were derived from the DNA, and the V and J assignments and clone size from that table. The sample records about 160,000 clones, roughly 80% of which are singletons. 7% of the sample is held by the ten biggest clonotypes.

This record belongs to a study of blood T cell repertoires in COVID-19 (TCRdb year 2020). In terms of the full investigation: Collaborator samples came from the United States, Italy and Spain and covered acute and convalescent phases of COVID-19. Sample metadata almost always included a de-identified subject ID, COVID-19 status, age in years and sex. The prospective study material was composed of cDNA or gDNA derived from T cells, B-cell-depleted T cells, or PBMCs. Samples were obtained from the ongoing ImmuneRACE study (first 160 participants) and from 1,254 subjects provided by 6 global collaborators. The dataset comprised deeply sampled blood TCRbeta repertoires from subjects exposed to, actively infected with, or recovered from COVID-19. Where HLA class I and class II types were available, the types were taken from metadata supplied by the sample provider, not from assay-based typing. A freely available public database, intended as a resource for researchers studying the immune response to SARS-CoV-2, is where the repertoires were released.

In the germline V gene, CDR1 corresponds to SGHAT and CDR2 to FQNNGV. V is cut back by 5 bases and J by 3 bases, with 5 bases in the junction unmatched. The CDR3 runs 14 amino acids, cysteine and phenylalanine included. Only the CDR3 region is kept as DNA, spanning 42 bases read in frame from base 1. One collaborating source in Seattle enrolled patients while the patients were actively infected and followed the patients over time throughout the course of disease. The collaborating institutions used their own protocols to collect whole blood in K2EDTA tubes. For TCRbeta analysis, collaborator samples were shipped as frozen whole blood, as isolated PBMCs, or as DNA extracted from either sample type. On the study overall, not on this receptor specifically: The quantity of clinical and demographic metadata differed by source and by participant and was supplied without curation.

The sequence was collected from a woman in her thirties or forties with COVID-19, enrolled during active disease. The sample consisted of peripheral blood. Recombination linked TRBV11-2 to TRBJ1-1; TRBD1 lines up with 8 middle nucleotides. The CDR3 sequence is CASSKDRGDTEAFF. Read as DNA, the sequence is TGTGCCAGCAGCAAAGACAGGGGCGACACTGAAGCTTTCTTT.